The 16 T cell receptor beta chains below all came from one sample that was sequenced in a study of cytomegalovirus exposure and HLA in healthy donors. Both 60 Vbeta primers and 13 Jbeta primers went into the PCR. Method: immunoSEQ multiplex PCR; TCRdb's copy keeps in-frame clones and lacks some. This sample has 200,000 or so clones, with more than 80% found just once. The specimen was PBMCs. These receptor sequences come from a man under 40 in good health and CMV-seronegative.

The chain has TRBV7-9 and TRBJ1-4; possibly TRBD1 for D (6 bases). This CDR3 has 14 residues. Between the trimmed V and J ends, which lost 5 bases and 8 bases, there was a span of 15 bases. The germline V gene encodes CDR1 SEHNR and CDR2 FQNEAQ (reference sequence). The CDR3 is CASSLLQGGEKLFF. The CDR3 DNA is TGTGCCAGCAGCCTTCTACAGGGTGGGGAAAAACTGTTTTTT.

The rearrangement uses TRBV27 and TRBJ2-5; the match to TRBD2 covers 10 bases. Germline CDR1 is MNHEY and CDR2 is SMNVEV (reference sequence). The CDR3 length is 14 residues. Trimming cost V 8 bases and J 2 bases; bases outside gene matches: 5. CDR3 protein: CASRLAGKQETQYF. In DNA, the CDR3 is TGTGCCAGCCGACTAGCGGGCAAACAAGAGACCCAGTACTTC.

This sequence joins TRBV5-1 and TRBJ1-1, with D maybe TRBD1 (6 bases). CDR1 is SGHRS and CDR2 is YFSETQ in the germline V gene. The CDR3 runs 18 residues. Trimming took 4 bases from V and 0 from J, leaving 22 bases between them. Here the CDR3 reads CASSPGRGAVAVNTEAFF. DNA of the CDR3: TGCGCCAGCAGCCCGGGGCGGGGGGCGGTGGCCGTGAACACTGAAGCTTTCTTT.

The chain has TRBV5-6 and TRBJ1-5; possibly TRBD1 for D (6 bases). Germline V gives CDR1 SGHDT, CDR2 YYEEEE. The V end lost 0 bases, the J end lost 6 bases, and 10 bases lay between the germline ends. The length of the CDR3 is 14 residues. DNA of the CDR3: TGTGCCAGCAGCTTGGGGGAGGGGGGTCAGCCCCAGCATTTT. Translating gives CASSLGEGGQPQHF. The full variable domain, in which reference TRBV5-6 and TRBJ1-5 provide the parts outside the CDR3, is DAGVTQSPTHLIKTRGQQVTLRCSPKSGHDTVSWYQQALGQGPQFIFQYYEEEERQRGNFPDRFSGHQFPNYSSELNVNALLLGDSALYLCASSLGEGGQPQHFGDGTRLSIL.

This chain joins TRBV7-2 and TRBJ1-1; tentative D call: TRBD1 (5 bases). Trimming stripped 5 bases from V and 11 bases from J, with 21 bases between. The germline V gene has CDR1 SGHTA and CDR2 FQGNSA. This CDR3 comprises 14 residues. The CDR3 region has the DNA TGTGCCAGCAGCCCGAGAGATTCGACAGTTTGGGCTTTCTTT. Protein product: CASSPRDSTVWAFF.

The CDR3 DNA reads TGTGCCAGCAGTTCCAGCGACGGGTCAGTGCAGCCCCAGCATTTT. Protein sequence: CASSSSDGSVQPQHF. The chain uses TRBV6-6 and TRBJ1-5, with D unresolved. CDR1 and CDR2 from the germline V gene are MNHNY and SVGAGI (reference sequence). This CDR3 has 15 residues. V was pared by 4 bases and J by 7 bases, with 17 bases between.

V usage is TRBV5-1 and J usage is TRBJ2-5; TRBD1 matches 11 bases. From germline, CDR1 is SGHRS and CDR2 YFSETQ. V lost 4 bases and J lost 4; bases outside the gene matches: 9. The CDR3 loop spans 16 amino acids. Here the CDR3 DNA reads TGCGCCAGCAGCATCTCCGGGACAGGGGGAGGAGAGACCCAGTACTTC. Translation gives CASSISGTGGGETQYF.

J is TRBJ1-1 and V is TRBV2; 7 bases map to TRBD1. The junction had 7 bases not matched to a gene; V was cut back by 6 bases and J by 0 bases. The CDR3 contains 15 residues. Germline CDR1 and CDR2: SNHLY and FYNNEI. The CDR3 spells CASSETGRMNTEAFF. CDR3 DNA sequence: TGTGCCAGCAGCGAGACAGGGAGAATGAACACTGAAGCTTTCTTT.

J is TRBJ1-2 and V is TRBV19; 8 bases align to TRBD1. V was clipped by 6 bases and J by 3 bases; unmatched bases: 6. Germline-derived CDR1 and CDR2 are LNHDA and SQIVND (reference sequence). The CDR3 contains 14 residues. This CDR3 is CASSQTGAHYGYTF. The CDR3 DNA reads TGTGCCAGTAGCCAGACAGGGGCCCACTATGGCTACACCTTC.

This chain joins TRBV5-1 and TRBJ1-5; a weak D match, TRBD1 (5 bases). Germline CDR1 reads SGHRS; CDR2 reads YFSETQ. The germline V and J ends were trimmed by 0 bases and 7 bases, with 8 bases remaining between them. The CDR3 runs to 13 residues. In DNA form, the CDR3 reads TGCGCCAGCAGCTTGGAAGGGGTCCAGCCCCAGCATTTT. Translating it yields CASSLEGVQPQHF.

The genes are TRBV28 and TRBJ2-7; a possible D gene is TRBD1 (6 bases). There are 12 residues in the CDR3. Germline CDR1 MDHEN, CDR2 SYDVKM. The V and J ends lost 8 bases and 4 bases respectively, with 12 bases between them. The CDR3 DNA reads as TGTGCCAGCCAGGGGTTTCGGTACGAGCAGTACTTC. Translating it yields CASQGFRYEQYF.

V gene TRBV28 combines with J gene TRBJ1-2; possible D gene TRBD1, 6 bases. Trimming took off 4 bases at V and 5 bases at J, with 17 bases between the two ends. From germline, CDR1 is MDHEN and CDR2 SYDVKM. The CDR3 loop spans 15 amino acids. The CDR3, as DNA: TGTGCCAGCAGTTCCCATGGGGGCGCCGGGTATGGCTACACCTTC. It encodes CASSSHGGAGYGYTF.

The J gene is TRBJ1-1, the V gene TRBV7-3, with D possibly being TRBD1 (5 bases). Germline V gives CDR1 SGHTA, CDR2 FQGTGA. Trimming removed 1 base from V and 3 bases from J, with 9 bases in between. CDR3 length equals 14 residues. The CDR3 DNA reads TGTGCCAGCAGCTTAAGGGGGGTTGACACTGAAGCTTTCTTT. Protein product: CASSLRGVDTEAFF. Full variable domain (missing parts from reference TRBV7-3 and TRBJ1-1): GAGVSQTPSNKVTEKGKYVELRCDPISGHTALYWYRQSLGQGPEFLIYFQGTGAADDSGLPNDRFFAVRPEGSVSTLKIQRTERGDSAVYLCASSLRGVDTEAFFGQGTRLTVV.

This chain joins TRBV5-4 and TRBJ2-7, with TRBD1 matching over 10 bases. CDR1 and CDR2 from the germline V gene are SGHNT and YYREEE (reference sequence). V was clipped by 4 bases and J by 5 bases; unmatched bases: 9. The CDR3 totals 15 residues. For the CDR3, the DNA is TGTGCCAGCAGCCATAGACAGGGGGCTATCCACGAGCAGTACTTC. It is translated as CASSHRQGAIHEQYF.

The chain carries TRBV2 and TRBJ2-1, with D perhaps matching TRBD1 (6 bases). Trimming left V 6 bases short and J 2 bases short, with 14 bases between. CDR1 is SNHLY, CDR2 FYNNEI, per germline. This CDR3 contains 15 residues. The DNA for the CDR3 is TGTGCCAGCAGGATGAACAGGGAAACCTACAATGAGCAGTTCTTC. Amino acid sequence: CASRMNRETYNEQFF. The whole variable domain, filled in from reference TRBV2 and TRBJ2-1, reads EPEVTQTPSHQVTQMGQEVILRCVPISNHLYFYWYRQILGQKVEFLVSFYNNEISEKSEIFDDQFSVERPDGSNFTLKIRSTKLEDSAMYFCASRMNRETYNEQFFGPGTRLTVL.

V and J are TRBV7-8 and TRBJ1-6; TRBD1 matches at 10 bases. The CDR3 is made up of 16 amino acids. Trimming removed 3 bases from V and 5 bases from J; junction bases left unmatched: 4. Germline V gene lookup returns CDR1 SGHVS and CDR2 FQNEAQ. CDR3 bases: TGTGCCAGCAGCTTGGGACAGGGGCTTGATAATTCACCCCTCCACTTT. This translates into CASSLGQGLDNSPLHF.